Included here is one T cell receptor (beta chain) sequence, with context. Its antigen is unknown. Nothing much larger sits one base from this clone, and base qualities are not available. What this sample's treatment or condition label stands for: about 20 received Ad26.COV2.S at low or high dose, single or two shots; about 5 received placebo; per-sample allocation not given. For vaccine and placebo recipients, the sequenced repertoires came from samples collected on day 63 after the first injection. Cohort 1b enrolled about two dozen adults aged 18-55 years at a single site in Boston, USA, between 29 July and 7 August 2020. Ad26.COV2.S was a replication-incompetent adenovirus type 26 vector that expressed a prefusion-stabilized SARS-CoV-2 spike protein derived from the original Wuhan strain. The immunoSEQ Assay was used to sequence TCRbeta CDR3 regions. After extraction, genomic DNA underwent amplification by bias-controlled multiplex PCR, followed by high-throughput sequencing. Concerning the study's data processing: To quantify the absolute abundance of every unique TCRbeta CDR3 region, sequences were collapsed and filtered. T cell fraction was estimated by normalizing TCRbeta template counts to usable DNA, with usable DNA measured through amplification of reference genes found in all nucleated cells. Repertoire TCRs were annotated as SARS-CoV-2-specific by exact matching of V gene, CDR3 amino acid sequence and J gene to a known reactive TCR set. The reference SARS-CoV-2 TCR set came from MIRA and was filtered for enrichment in COVID-19-positive ImmuneCODE repertoires, removing public or cross-reactive TCRs. Drawing on the MIRA antigens, annotated TCRs were analysed further at the level of specific ORF or position within ORF. Depth was the summed frequency of annotated unique rearrangements, while breadth was defined as annotated unique rearrangements over total unique productive rearrangements. Group comparisons of TCR breadth used two-sided Wilcoxon rank-sum tests. In its TCRdb copy, this immuneACCESS table keeps in-frame sequences only and misses some clones. Where compared with another copy, unresolved V genes explain less than half of these, and the others have no known cause. The V and J calls and clone size come from that table; D and trimming were worked out from the DNA. This sample holds about 350,000 clones; around 84% were observed only once. The ten largest account for roughly 3.3% of the sample.

The data were taken from a study of Ad26.COV2.S vaccination and SARS-CoV-2 variants (dated by TCRdb to the early 2020s). Regarding the study in general: Vaccine-arm donors came from COV1001, a multicentre, randomized, double-blind, placebo-controlled phase I-IIa trial of Ad26.COV2.S in healthy adults. Trial participants were randomized into five groups of five: low-dose or high-dose Ad26.COV2.S given once or twice, or placebo on both occasions. TCRbeta repertoire sequencing served as the tool for gauging how specific and how broad the SARS-CoV-2-reactive T cell receptors were following Ad26.COV2.S vaccination. A total of 32 samples were included in the TCR-sequenced set, comprising about 20 Ad26.COV2.S vaccine recipients, 5 placebo recipients and 8 SARS-CoV-2 convalescent individuals. Dosing of Ad26.COV2.S was intramuscular, at either 5x10^10 or 1x10^11 viral particles, delivered as one shot or as two shots spaced 56 days apart. Blinding of investigators to trial group allocation was maintained during experiments and outcome assessment.

What the study reported, not specific to this receptor: Comparing responses between vaccine doses or regimens was not something the study was powered to do. Vaccine and placebo recipients had similar non-spike TCR breadth, a finding consistent with the vaccine containing only spike. The authors noted that total T cell responses may have been underestimated by the TCR breadth and depth analyses. After vaccination, substantial breadth of spike-specific CD8+ and CD4+ T cell responses was reported. Compared with placebo recipients, Ad26.COV2.S recipients showed higher spike-specific TCR breadth (P = 0.0014).

Trimming at the junction amounts to 5 bases on V and 3 bases on J, and the germline ends lie 16 bases apart. The CDR1 and CDR2 encoded by the germline V gene (reference sequence) are LNHDA and SQIVND. The CDR3 has 15 amino acids, counting the end cysteine and phenylalanine. CDR3 DNA is the only sequence kept; it has 45 bases, read in frame from the first base. Recombination connected TRBV19 to TRBJ1-1, and TRBD1 may be the D gene, going by 5 matching bases. The source is a person aged 18-60 years who received the Ad26.COV2.S COVID-19 vaccine or a placebo. The starting material was peripheral blood, obtained in a trial of Ad26.COV2.S vaccine versus placebo. The nucleotide sequence reads TGTGCCAGTAGTTTCACCGGGACTTCTCACACTGAAGCTTTCTTT. Its translation is CASSFTGTSHTEAFF.